Listed below are T cell receptor beta chains from one sample, sequenced in a study of OX40 agonist ivuxolimab in advanced cancers. Measured with immunoSEQ multiplex PCR; TCRdb has only the in-frame clones, and not every one. The table shows roughly 28,000 clones, with roughly four fifths occurring only once. This specimen was CD4+ or CD8+ T cells sorted from blood, taken in a trial of the OX40 agonist ivuxolimab. The receptors were sampled from an adult with an advanced solid tumor such as melanoma, head and neck, liver or kidney cancer. The CDR3 runs from the conserved cysteine through the conserved F or W. The order of the fields is J gene, V gene, clone size, D gene, CDR3 DNA, CDR3 protein. D genes are given only for firm matches. Expanded clones are given a class, and other clones once, few, many or no size at all.

TRBJ2-3 TRBV7-9 . . TGTGCCAGCAGGACCCCGGGACTCCACGGAGATACGCAGTATTTT CASRTPGLHGDTQYF
TRBJ2-7 TRBV7-9 . . TGTGCCAGCAGCTGGGCGGAGGCCTACGAGCAGTACTTC CASSWAEAYEQYF
TRBJ1-5 TRBV7-8 many . TGTGCCAGCAGCTTAGCACATTACAATCAGCCCCAGCATTTT CASSLAHYNQPQHF
TRBJ2-2 TRBV6-5 . . TGTGCCAGCACCCTCCTAGGTCCCGGGGAGCTGTTTTTT CASTLLGPGELFF
TRBJ2-1 TRBV29-1 few . TGCAGCGTTGATACTAGGGAGAATGAGCAGTTCTTC CSVDTRENEQFF
TRBJ2-1 TRBV27 . . TGTGCCAGCAGTTTATCAGAGTACAATGAGCAGTTCTTC CASSLSEYNEQFF
TRBJ2-7 TRBV11-2 . TRBD2 TGTGCCAGCAGCTTTTCCGGTAGCGGGGGCTACGAGCAGTACTTC CASSFSGSGGYEQYF
TRBJ2-1 TRBV7-9 . . TGTGCCAGCAGCTTAGAGTCAAGGGTGGTAGGGGAGCAGTTCTTC CASSLESRVVGEQFF
TRBJ2-1 TRBV6-5 . . TGTGCCAGCAGTTACTCGATTGATGAGCAGTTCTTC CASSYSIDEQFF
TRBJ2-7 TRBV5-6 . . TGTGCCAGCAGCTTGGTCCGAACCTACGAGCAGTACTTC CASSLVRTYEQYF
TRBJ2-3 TRBV12-5 . TRBD2 TGTGCTAGTGGTTTGGTACAACTAGCGGGGGTACTAGGTGCAGATACGCAGTATTTT CASGLVQLAGVLGADTQYF
TRBJ1-1 TRBV7-9 . . TGTGCCAGCAGCTTAGTTTGGGGGGCCGAAGTGAGGACTGAAGCTTTCTTT CASSLVWGAEVRTEAFF
TRBJ1-1 TRBV7-3 . . TGTGCCAGCAGCTCGGGGACAATAACTGAAGCTTTCTTT CASSSGTITEAFF
TRBJ1-6 TRBV4-1 . . TGCGCCAGCAGCCCGGGGGCCGGTCTCGGGGTACCCCTCCACTTT CASSPGAGLGVPLHF
TRBJ1-1 TRBV4-1 . TRBD1 TGCGCCAGCAGCTACCGGGACAGGGCAGTGCAAGCTTTCTTT CASSYRDRAVQAFF
TRBJ2-1 TRBV7-8 . . TGTGCCAGCAGCTTGGACGGGGGCGGATTTAAGTTGGGGTACAATGAGCAGTTCTTC CASSLDGGGFKLGYNEQFF
TRBJ2-7 TRBV6-1 . TRBD2 TGTGCCAGCAGTAGCGGGATAGGGGAGCAGTACTTC CASSSGIGEQYF
TRBJ2-1 TRBV6-5 . . TGTGCCAGCAGTTTATCAGGGAGCCCTGAGCAGTTCTTC CASSLSGSPEQFF
TRBJ2-7 TRBV11-2 . TRBD1 TGTGCCAGCAGCGAAGGACAGGGGGGCTACGAGCAGTACTTC CASSEGQGGYEQYF
TRBJ2-5 TRBV12-5 . . TGTGCTAGTGGTCCGGCTGGGCGCTTTGGCGAGACCCAGTACTTC CASGPAGRFGETQYF
TRBJ2-3 TRBV6-6 . TRBD2 TGTGCCGCCAGCGGGGATACAGATACGCAGTATTTT CAASGDTDTQYF
TRBJ1-4 TRBV7-9 . TRBD1 TGTGCCAGCAGCCAATCACCGGGACAGGGAAAACTGTTTTTT CASSQSPGQGKLFF
TRBJ2-7 TRBV4-1 . . TGCGCCAGCAGCCAAGAAGCTAGACGGACAACCACCTACGAGCAGTACTTC CASSQEARRTTTYEQYF
TRBJ2-7 TRBV11-2 . . TGTGCCAGCAGCTTTTCCCTCGGGCGATCCTACGAGCAGTACTTC CASSFSLGRSYEQYF
TRBJ2-7 TRBV4-1 . . TGCGCCAGCAGCCCAGAACCCAGGGGAACCTACGAGCAGTACTTC CASSPEPRGTYEQYF
TRBJ2-1 TRBV30 . TRBD2 TGTGCCTGGGGGACTAGCGGGAGCCTTTACAATGAGCAGTTCTTC CAWGTSGSLYNEQFF
TRBJ2-1 TRBV2 few . TGTGCCAGCAGTCCTCACGACAATGAGCAGTTCTTC CASSPHDNEQFF
TRBJ2-5 TRBV28 once . TGTGCCAGCAGTTCGGGACTGAAAGAGACCCAGTACTTC CASSSGLKETQYF
TRBJ2-7 TRBV5-1 . . TGCGCCAGCAGCCGCGACGGTATCTCCTACGAGCAGTACTTC CASSRDGISYEQYF
TRBJ2-7 TRBV7-6 . . TGTGCCAGCAGCTTAGGAGACACGTACGAGCAGTACTTC CASSLGDTYEQYF
TRBJ2-5 TRBV30 . . TGTGCCTGGAGTACCAGTCCTAGGGAGCAGTACTTC CAWSTSPREQYF
TRBJ2-7 TRBV5-6 . . TGTGCCAGCAGCTCCACGTTGACCCACTACGAGCAGTACTTC CASSSTLTHYEQYF
TRBJ2-5 TRBV19 . TRBD1 TGTGCCAGTAATATTAAGTGGGACAGCCAAGAGACCCAGTACTTC CASNIKWDSQETQYF
TRBJ2-7 TRBV2 . . TGTGCCAGCAGTGGAACGGGACAAGCCTCCTACGAGCAGTACTTC CASSGTGQASYEQYF
TRBJ2-1 TRBV5-1 . TRBD2 TGCGCCAGCAGTGGGACTAGCGGGAGCTCCTACAATGAGCAGTTCTTC CASSGTSGSSYNEQFF
TRBJ2-1 TRBV27 . TRBD2 TGTGCCAGCAGTTCGTGGCGGGGGAGCTCCTACAATGAGCAGTTCTTC CASSSWRGSSYNEQFF
TRBJ2-7 TRBV11-2 . TRBD2 TGTGCCAGCAGCTTCACTAGCGGGGACTACAACGAGCAGTACTTC CASSFTSGDYNEQYF
TRBJ2-5 TRBV6-9 . TRBD2 TGTGCCAGCAGTTACTCGGGGGGGCAAGAGACCCAGTACTTC CASSYSGGQETQYF
TRBJ2-7 TRBV30 . . TGTGCCTGGAAGGGGGCGGGGTACGAGCAGTACTTC CAWKGAGYEQYF
TRBJ1-2 TRBV5-1 . TRBD1 TGCGCCAGCAGCCCCACCGGACAGGGAAACTATGGCTACACCTTC CASSPTGQGNYGYTF
TRBJ1-5 TRBV27 . . TGTGCCAGCAGTTTATTGTCCAGGAACCATCGGGTCTATAGCAATCAGCCCCAGCATTTT CASSLLSRNHRVYSNQPQHF
TRBJ2-7 TRBV29-1 . . TGCAGCGTTGGGCCATCAGATTCCTACGAGCAGTACTTC CSVGPSDSYEQYF
TRBJ2-7 TRBV5-1 . TRBD1 TGCGCCAGCAGCTTAATCGGGACAGGGAGTTCCTACGAGCAGTACTTC CASSLIGTGSSYEQYF
TRBJ1-1 TRBV7-2 . . TGTGCCAGCAGCTTAGGGCCCGTCAGGGCTTCCGCTGAAGCTTTCTTT CASSLGPVRASAEAFF
TRBJ2-1 TRBV30 few TRBD2 TGTGCCTGGAGTCGTCTGACTAGCGGGAGAAACAATGAGCAGTTCTTC CAWSRLTSGRNNEQFF
TRBJ1-1 TRBV7-8 once TRBD1 TGTGCCAGCAGCTCGGAGACAGGGCAAATTGAAGCTTTCTTT CASSSETGQIEAFF
TRBJ2-1 TRBV7-9 . TRBD2 TGTGCCAGCAGCTCCCCGACTAGCGGAATATACAATGAGCAGTTCTTC CASSSPTSGIYNEQFF
TRBJ2-1 TRBV30 medium-sized TRBD1 TGTGCCTGGAGTGTATCAGGGGGTAGTGAGCAGTTCTTC CAWSVSGGSEQFF
TRBJ1-6 TRBV7-6 . . TGTGCCAGCAGCTTAGCGCCGAATTCACCCCTCCACTTT CASSLAPNSPLHF